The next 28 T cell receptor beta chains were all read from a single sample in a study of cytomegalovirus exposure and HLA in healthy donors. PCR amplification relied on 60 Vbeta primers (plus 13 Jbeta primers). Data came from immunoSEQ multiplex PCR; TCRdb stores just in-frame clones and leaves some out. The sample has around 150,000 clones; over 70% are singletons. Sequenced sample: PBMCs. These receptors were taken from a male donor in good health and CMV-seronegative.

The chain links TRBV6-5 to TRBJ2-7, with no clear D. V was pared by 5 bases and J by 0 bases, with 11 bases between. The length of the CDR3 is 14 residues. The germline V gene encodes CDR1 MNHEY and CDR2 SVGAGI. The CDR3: CASSHLWSSYEQYF. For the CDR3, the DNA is TGTGCCAGCAGTCATCTATGGAGCTCCTACGAGCAGTACTTC.

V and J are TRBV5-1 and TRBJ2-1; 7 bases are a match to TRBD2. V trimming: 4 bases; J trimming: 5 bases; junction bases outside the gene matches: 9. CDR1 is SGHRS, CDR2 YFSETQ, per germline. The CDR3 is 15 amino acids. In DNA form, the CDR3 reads TGCGCCAGCAGCGGCATAGCGGGTGACGACAATGAGCAGTTCTTC. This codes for CASSGIAGDDNEQFF.

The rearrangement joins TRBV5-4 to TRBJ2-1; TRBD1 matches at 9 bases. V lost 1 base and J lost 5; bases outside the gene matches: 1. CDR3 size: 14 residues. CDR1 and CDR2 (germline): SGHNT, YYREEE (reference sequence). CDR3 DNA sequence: TGTGCCAGCAGCTTGTACAGGGGGCACAATGAGCAGTTCTTC. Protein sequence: CASSLYRGHNEQFF.

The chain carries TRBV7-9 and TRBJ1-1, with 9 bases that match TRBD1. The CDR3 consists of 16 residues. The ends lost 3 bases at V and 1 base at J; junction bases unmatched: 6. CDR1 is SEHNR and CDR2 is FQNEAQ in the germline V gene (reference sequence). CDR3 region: CASSFHGTGKNTEAFF. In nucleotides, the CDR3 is TGTGCCAGCAGCTTCCACGGGACAGGGAAGAACACTGAAGCTTTCTTT.

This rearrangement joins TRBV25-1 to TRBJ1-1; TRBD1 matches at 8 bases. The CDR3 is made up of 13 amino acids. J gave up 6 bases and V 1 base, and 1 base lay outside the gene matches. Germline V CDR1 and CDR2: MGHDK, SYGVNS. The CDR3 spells CASSEWGQAEAFF. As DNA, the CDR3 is TGTGCCAGCAGTGAATGGGGACAGGCTGAAGCTTTCTTT.

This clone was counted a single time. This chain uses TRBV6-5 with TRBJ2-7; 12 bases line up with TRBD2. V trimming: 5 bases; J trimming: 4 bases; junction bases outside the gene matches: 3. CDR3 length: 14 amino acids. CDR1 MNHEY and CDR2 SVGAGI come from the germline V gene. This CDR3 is CASSKGLAGYEQYF. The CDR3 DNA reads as TGTGCCAGCAGTAAAGGACTAGCGGGGTACGAGCAGTACTTC.

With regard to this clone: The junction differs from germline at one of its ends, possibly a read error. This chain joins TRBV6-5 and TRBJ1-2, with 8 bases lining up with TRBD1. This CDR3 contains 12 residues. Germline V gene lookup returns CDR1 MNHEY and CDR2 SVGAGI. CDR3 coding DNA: TGTGCCAGCAGCCGAGACAGGGGCGGCTTCACCTTC. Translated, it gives CASSRDRGGFTF.

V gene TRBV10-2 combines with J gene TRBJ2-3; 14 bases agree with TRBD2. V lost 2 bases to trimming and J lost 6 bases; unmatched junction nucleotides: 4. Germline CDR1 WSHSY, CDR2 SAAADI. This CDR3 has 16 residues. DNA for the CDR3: TGCGCCAGCAGTGAGGGGGGACTAGCGGGGGAGGATACGCAGTATTTT. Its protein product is CASSEGGLAGEDTQYF.

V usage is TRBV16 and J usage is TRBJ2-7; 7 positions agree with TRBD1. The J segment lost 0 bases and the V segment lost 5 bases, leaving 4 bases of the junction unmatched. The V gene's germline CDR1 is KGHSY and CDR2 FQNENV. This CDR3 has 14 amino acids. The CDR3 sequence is CASSNGQVSYEQYF. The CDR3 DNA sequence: TGTGCCAGCAGCAACGGACAGGTCTCCTACGAGCAGTACTTC.

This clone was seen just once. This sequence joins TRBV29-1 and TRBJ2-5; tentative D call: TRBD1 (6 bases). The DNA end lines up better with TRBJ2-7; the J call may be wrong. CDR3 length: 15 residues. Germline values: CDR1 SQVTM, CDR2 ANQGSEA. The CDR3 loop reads CSVEERTGLSGEQYF. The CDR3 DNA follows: TGCAGCGTTGAAGAAAGAACAGGGTTGTCGGGCGAGCAGTACTTC.

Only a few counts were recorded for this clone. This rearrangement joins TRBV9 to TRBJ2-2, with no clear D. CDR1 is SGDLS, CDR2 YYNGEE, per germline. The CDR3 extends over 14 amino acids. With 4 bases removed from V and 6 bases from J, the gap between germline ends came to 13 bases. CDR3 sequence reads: CASSSTSGAGELFF. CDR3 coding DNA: TGTGCCAGCAGCTCCACATCGGGTGCCGGGGAGCTGTTTTTT.

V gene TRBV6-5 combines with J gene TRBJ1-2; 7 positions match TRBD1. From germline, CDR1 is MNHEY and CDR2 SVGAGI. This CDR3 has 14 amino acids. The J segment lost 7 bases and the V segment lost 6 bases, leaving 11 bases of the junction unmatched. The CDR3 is CASSRGQSFGGYTF. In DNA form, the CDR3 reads TGTGCCAGCAGCCGGGGACAGTCCTTCGGTGGCTACACCTTC.

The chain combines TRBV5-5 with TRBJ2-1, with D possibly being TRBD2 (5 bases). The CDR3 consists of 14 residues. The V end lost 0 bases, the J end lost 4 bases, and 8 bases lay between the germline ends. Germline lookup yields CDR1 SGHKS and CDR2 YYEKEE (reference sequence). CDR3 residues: CASSLDPGYNEQFF. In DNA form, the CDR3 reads TGTGCCAGCAGCTTGGATCCGGGATACAATGAGCAGTTCTTC.

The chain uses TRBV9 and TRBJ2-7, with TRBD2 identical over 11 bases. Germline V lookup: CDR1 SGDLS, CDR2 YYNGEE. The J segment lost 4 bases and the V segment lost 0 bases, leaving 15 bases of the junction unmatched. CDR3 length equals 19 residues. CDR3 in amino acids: CASSVGPSGVSGGAYEQYF. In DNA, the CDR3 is TGTGCCAGCAGCGTAGGCCCGTCGGGTGTTAGCGGGGGGGCGTACGAGCAGTACTTC.

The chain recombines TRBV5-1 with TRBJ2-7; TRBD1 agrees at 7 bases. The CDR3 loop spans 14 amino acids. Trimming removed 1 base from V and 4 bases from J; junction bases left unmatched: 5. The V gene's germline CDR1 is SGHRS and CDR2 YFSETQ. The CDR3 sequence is CASSLTRGMYEQYF. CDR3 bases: TGCGCCAGCAGCTTGACCAGGGGGATGTACGAGCAGTACTTC. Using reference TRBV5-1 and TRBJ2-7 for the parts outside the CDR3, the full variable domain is KAGVTQTPRYLIKTRGQQVTLSCSPISGHRSVSWYQQTPGQGLQFLFEYFSETQRNKGNFPGRFSGRQFSNSRSEMNVSTLELGDSALYLCASSLTRGMYEQYFGPGTRLTVT.

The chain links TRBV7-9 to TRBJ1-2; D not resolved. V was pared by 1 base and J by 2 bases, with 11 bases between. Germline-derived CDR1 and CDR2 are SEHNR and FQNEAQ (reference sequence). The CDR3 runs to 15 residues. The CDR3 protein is CASSLDLGRNYGYTF. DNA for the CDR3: TGTGCCAGCAGCTTAGATCTTGGGAGGAACTATGGCTACACCTTC.

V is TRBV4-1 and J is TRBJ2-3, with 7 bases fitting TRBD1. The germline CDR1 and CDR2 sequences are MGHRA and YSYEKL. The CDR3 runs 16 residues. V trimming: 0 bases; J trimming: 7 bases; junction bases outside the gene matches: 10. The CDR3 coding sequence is TGCGCCAGCAGCCAAGATCCGGGAATAGGGGGCAATACGCAGTATTTT. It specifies CASSQDPGIGGNTQYF.

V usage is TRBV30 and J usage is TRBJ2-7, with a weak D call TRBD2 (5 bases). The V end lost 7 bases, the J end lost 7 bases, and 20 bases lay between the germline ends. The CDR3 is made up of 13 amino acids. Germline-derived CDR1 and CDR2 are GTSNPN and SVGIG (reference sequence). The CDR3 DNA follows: TGTGCCTTATTCCCCACGGGATCCCGGGAGCAGTACTTC. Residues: CALFPTGSREQYF.

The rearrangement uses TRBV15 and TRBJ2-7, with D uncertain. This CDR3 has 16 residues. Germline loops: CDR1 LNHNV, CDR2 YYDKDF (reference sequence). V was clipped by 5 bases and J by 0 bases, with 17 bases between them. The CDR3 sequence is CATSGLLHASSYEQYF. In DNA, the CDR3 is TGTGCCACCAGCGGCCTCCTGCATGCAAGCTCCTACGAGCAGTACTTC.

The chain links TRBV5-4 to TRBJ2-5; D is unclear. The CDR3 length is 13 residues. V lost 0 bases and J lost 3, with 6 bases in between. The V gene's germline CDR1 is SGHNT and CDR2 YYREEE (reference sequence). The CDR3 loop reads CASSLAAEETQYF. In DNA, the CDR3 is TGTGCCAGCAGCTTGGCGGCGGAAGAGACCCAGTACTTC.

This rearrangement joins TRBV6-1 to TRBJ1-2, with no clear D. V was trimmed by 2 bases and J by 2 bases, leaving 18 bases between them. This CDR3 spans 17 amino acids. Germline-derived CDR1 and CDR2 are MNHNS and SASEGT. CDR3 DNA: TGTGCCAGCAGTGAAAGTAACCTGGGCTGGGTAAACTATGGCTACACCTTC. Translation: CASSESNLGWVNYGYTF.

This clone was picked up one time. CDR3 coding DNA: TGCGCCAGCAGCTTAGGCGGGGCTGTAGATACGCAGTATTTT. It specifies CASSLGGAVDTQYF. The chain combines TRBV5-1 with TRBJ2-3; D possibly corresponds to TRBD2 (6 bases). Trimming removed 2 bases from V and 5 bases from J, with 12 bases in between. Germline CDR1 reads SGHRS; CDR2 reads YFSETQ. The CDR3 has 14 amino acids.

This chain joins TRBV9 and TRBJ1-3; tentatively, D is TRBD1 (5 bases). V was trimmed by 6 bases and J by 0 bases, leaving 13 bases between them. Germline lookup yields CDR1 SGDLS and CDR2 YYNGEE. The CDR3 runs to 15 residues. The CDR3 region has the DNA TGTGCCAGCAATAAAAGGGGATCCTCTGGAAACACCATATATTTT. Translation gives CASNKRGSSGNTIYF.

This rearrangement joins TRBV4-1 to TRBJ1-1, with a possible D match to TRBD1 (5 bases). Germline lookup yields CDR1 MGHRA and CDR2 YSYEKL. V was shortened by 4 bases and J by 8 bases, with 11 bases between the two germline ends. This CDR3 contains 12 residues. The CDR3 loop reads CASSPDRLEAFF. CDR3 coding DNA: TGCGCCAGCAGCCCAGACAGATTGGAAGCTTTCTTT.

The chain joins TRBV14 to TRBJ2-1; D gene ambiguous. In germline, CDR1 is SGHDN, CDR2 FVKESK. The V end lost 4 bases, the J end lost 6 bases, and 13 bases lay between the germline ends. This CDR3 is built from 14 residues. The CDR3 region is CASSPNLGGNEQFF. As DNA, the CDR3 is TGTGCCAGCAGCCCGAATCTAGGTGGCAATGAGCAGTTCTTC. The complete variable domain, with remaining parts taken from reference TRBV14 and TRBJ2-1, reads EAGVTQFPSHSVIEKGQTVTLRCDPISGHDNLYWYRRVMGKEIKFLLHFVKESKQDESGMPNNRFLAERTGGTYSTLKVQPAELEDSGVYFCASSPNLGGNEQFFGPGTRLTVL.

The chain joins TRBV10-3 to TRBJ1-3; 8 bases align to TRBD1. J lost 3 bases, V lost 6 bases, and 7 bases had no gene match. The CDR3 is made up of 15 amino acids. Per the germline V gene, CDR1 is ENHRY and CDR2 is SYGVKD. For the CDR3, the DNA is TGTGCCATCAGCAGGGACAGGCGGAATGGAAACACCATATATTTT. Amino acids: CAISRDRRNGNTIYF.

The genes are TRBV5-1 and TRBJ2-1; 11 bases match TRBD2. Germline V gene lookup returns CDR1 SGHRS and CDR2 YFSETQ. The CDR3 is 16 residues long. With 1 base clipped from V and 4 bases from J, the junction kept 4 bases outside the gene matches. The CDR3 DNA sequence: TGCGCCAGCAGCTTGTTGGGACTAGCGGATTACAATGAGCAGTTCTTC. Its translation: CASSLLGLADYNEQFF.

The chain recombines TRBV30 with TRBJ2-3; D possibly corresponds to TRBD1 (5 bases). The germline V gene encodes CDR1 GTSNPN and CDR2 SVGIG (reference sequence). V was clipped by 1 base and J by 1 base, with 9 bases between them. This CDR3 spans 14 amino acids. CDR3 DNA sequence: TGTGCCTGGAGTGGATTCAGGGGCACAGATACGCAGTATTTT. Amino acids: CAWSGFRGTDTQYF.